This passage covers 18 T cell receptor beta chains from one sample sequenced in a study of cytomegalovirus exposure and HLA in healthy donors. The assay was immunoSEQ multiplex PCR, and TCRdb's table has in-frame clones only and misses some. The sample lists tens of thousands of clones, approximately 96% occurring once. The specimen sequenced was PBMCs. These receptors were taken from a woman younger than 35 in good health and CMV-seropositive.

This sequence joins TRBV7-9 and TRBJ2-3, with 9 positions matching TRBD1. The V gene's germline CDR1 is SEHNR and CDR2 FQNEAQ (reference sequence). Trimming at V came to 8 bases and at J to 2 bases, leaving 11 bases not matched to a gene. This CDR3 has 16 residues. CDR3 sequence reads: CASGTGTGKLTDTQYF. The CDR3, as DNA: TGTGCCAGCGGGACCGGGACAGGGAAACTCACAGATACGCAGTATTTT.

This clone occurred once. The CDR3 spells CASSVHRENWYEQYF. DNA of the CDR3: TGTGCCAGCAGCGTACACAGGGAGAACTGGTACGAGCAGTACTTC. The V call is TRBV7-8, the J call TRBJ2-7; TRBD1 might be the D (6 bases). V was trimmed by 5 bases and J by 4 bases, leaving 18 bases between them. The length of the CDR3 is 15 residues. The germline CDR1 and CDR2 sequences are SGHVS and FQNEAQ.

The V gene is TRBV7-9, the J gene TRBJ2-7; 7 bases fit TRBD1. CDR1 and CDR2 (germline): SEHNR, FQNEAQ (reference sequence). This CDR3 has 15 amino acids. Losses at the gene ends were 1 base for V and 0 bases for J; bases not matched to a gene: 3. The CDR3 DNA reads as TGTGCCAGCAGCTTAGTGGCAGGGGGCTCCTACGAGCAGTACTTC. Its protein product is CASSLVAGGSYEQYF.

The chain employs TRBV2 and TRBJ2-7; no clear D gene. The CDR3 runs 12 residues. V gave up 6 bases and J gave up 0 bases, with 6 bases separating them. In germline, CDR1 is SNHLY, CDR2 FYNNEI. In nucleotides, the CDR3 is TGTGCCAGCAGGAGAGACTCCTACGAGCAGTACTTC. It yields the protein CASRRDSYEQYF. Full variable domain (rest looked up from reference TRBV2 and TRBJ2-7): EPEVTQTPSHQVTQMGQEVILRCVPISNHLYFYWYRQILGQKVEFLVSFYNNEISEKSEIFDDQFSVERPDGSNFTLKIRSTKLEDSAMYFCASRRDSYEQYFGPGTRLTVT.

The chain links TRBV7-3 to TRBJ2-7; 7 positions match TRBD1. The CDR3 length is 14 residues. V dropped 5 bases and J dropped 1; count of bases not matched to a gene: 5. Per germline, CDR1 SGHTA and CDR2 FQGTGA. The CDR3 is CASSPRQGSYEQYF. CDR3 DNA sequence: TGTGCCAGCAGCCCCCGACAGGGTTCCTACGAGCAGTACTTC.

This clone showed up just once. The CDR3 loop is CASSLGQGLTEAFF. In nucleotides, the CDR3 is TGTGCCAGCAGCTTGGGGCAGGGTTTGACTGAAGCTTTCTTT. The rearrangement joins TRBV5-6 to TRBJ1-1; a weak D match, TRBD1 (5 bases). The CDR3 sequence is 14 residues long. Germline assignment: CDR1 SGHDT and CDR2 YYEEEE. V lost 0 bases, J lost 5 bases, and 11 bases lay in between.

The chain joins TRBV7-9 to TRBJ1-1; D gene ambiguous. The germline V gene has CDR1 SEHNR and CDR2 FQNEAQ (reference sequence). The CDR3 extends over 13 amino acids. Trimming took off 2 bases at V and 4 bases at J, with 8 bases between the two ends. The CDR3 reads CASSLSGGTEAFF. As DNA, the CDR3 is TGTGCCAGCAGCTTATCAGGAGGCACTGAAGCTTTCTTT. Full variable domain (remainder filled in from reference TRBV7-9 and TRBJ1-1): DTGVSQNPRHKITKRGQNVTFRCDPISEHNRLYWYRQTLGQGPEFLTYFQNEAQLEKSRLLSDRFSAERPKGSFSTLEIQRTEQGDSAMYLCASSLSGGTEAFFGQGTRLTVV.

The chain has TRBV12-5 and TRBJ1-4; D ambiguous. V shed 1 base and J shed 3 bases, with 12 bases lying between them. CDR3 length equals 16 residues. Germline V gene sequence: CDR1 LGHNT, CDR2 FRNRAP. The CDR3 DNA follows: TGTGCTAGTGGTTTGGCCCAGATCGGGGCTAATGAAAAACTGTTTTTT. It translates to CASGLAQIGANEKLFF.

CDR3 nucleotides: TGTGCCAGTAGTCTGGGACAGGGGAAGACTGAAGCTTTCTTT. It translates to CASSLGQGKTEAFF. V and J are TRBV19 and TRBJ1-1, with TRBD1 matching over 10 bases. Germline CDR1 and CDR2: LNHDA and SQIVND (reference sequence). The CDR3 spans 14 residues. J lost 5 bases, V lost 5 bases, and 5 bases had no gene match.

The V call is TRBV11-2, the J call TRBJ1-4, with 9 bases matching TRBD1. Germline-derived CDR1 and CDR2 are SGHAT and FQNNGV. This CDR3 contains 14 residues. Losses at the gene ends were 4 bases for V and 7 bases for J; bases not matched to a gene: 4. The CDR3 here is CASSSGQGGEKLFF. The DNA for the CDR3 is TGTGCCAGCAGCTCGGGACAGGGAGGTGAAAAACTGTTTTTT.

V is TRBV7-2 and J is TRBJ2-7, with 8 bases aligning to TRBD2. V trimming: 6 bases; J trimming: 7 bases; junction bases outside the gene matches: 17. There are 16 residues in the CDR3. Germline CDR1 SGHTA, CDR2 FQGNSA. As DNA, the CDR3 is TGTGCCAGCAGTTCCTCACCGGGACTAGGAGCGAGGGAGCAGTACTTC. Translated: CASSSSPGLGAREQYF.

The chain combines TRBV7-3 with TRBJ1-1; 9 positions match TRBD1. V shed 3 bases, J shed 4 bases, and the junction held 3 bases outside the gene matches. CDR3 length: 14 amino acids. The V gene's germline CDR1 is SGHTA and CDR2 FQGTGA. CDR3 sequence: CASSLDRGSTEAFF. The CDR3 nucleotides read TGTGCCAGCAGCTTGGACAGGGGAAGCACTGAAGCTTTCTTT.

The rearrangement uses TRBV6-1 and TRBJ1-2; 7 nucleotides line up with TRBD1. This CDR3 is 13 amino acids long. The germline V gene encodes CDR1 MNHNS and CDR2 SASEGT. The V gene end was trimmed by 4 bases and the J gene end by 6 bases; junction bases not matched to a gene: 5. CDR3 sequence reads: CASSAGTVDGYTF. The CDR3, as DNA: TGTGCCAGCAGTGCTGGGACAGTGGATGGCTACACCTTC.

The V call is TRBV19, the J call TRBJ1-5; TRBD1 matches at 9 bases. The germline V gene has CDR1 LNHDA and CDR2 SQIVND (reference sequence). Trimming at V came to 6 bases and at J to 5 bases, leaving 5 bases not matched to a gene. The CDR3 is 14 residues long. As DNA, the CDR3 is TGTGCCAGTAGATACAGGGGGCAGGATCAGCCCCAGCATTTT. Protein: CASRYRGQDQPQHF.

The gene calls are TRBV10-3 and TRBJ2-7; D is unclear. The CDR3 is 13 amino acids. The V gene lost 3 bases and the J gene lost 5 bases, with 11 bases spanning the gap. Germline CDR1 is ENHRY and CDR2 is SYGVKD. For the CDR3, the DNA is TGTGCCATCAGTGATGGGCAGCCGAACGAGCAGTACTTC. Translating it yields CAISDGQPNEQYF.

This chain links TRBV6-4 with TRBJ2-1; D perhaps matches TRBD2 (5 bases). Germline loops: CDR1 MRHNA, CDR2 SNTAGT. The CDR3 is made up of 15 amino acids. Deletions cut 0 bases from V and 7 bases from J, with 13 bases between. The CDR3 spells CASSDSTDPGNEQFF. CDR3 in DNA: TGTGCCAGCAGTGACTCGACGGACCCGGGAAATGAGCAGTTCTTC.

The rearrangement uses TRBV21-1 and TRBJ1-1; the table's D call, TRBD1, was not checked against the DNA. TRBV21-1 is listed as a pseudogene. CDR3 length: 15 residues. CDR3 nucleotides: TGTGCCAGCAGGAGAAACGGGACAGGGGTCACTGAAGCTTTCTTT. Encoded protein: CASRRNGTGVTEAFF.

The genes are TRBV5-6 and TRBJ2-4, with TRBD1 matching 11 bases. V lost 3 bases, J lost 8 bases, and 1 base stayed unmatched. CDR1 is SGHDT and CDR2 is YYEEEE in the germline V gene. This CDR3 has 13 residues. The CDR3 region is CASSWGQGDIQYF. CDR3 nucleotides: TGTGCCAGCAGCTGGGGACAGGGGGACATTCAGTACTTC.